Shown below are 25 T cell receptor beta chains from a single sample sequenced in a study of blood T cell repertoires in COVID-19. Profiling relied on immunoSEQ multiplex PCR, and the TCRdb table lists in-frame clones only, not all of them. Among 200,000 to 250,000 clones, 80% to 90% were seen once, and the ten largest hold approximately 6.2%. Sequenced: peripheral blood. These receptors came from a man aged 60 to 69 with acute or convalescent COVID-19.

The chain combines TRBV27 with TRBJ1-5, with D unclear. CDR1 and CDR2 from the germline V gene are MNHEY and SMNVEV (reference sequence). Trimming took 5 bases from V and 0 from J, leaving 11 bases between them. This CDR3 spans 15 amino acids. CDR3 nucleotides: TGTGCCAGCAGTGAGGGTGTAGGTAGCAATCAGCCCCAGCATTTT. It specifies CASSEGVGSNQPQHF.

This chain joins TRBV19 and TRBJ1-3, with TRBD1 identical over 9 bases. This CDR3 contains 16 residues. Germline V gene lookup returns CDR1 LNHDA and CDR2 SQIVND (reference sequence). J gave up 4 bases and V 4 bases, and 8 bases lay outside the gene matches. DNA of the CDR3: TGTGCCAGTAGTACAACCGGGACAGGGCCCGGAAACACCATATATTTT. It encodes CASSTTGTGPGNTIYF.

The V call is TRBV5-6, the J call TRBJ1-6; 7 bases match TRBD1. This CDR3 has 17 residues. V lost 3 bases, J lost 5 bases, and 11 bases stayed unmatched. The V gene's germline CDR1 is SGHDT and CDR2 YYEEEE. CDR3 nucleotide sequence: TGTGCCAGCAGCTGGAGGACAGGCCGATCGGATAATTCACCCCTCCACTTT. It encodes CASSWRTGRSDNSPLHF.

V and J are TRBV2 and TRBJ1-1; a possible D gene is TRBD1 (6 bases). The CDR3 is 14 residues long. Trimming pared 4 bases from V and 2 bases from J, leaving 11 bases between. Germline CDR1 SNHLY, CDR2 FYNNEI. CDR3 DNA: TGTGCCAGCAGTGTCCCGGGACATAACACTGAAGCTTTCTTT. Its translation: CASSVPGHNTEAFF.

The J gene is TRBJ1-6, the V gene TRBV30; 9 bases line up with TRBD1. Losses at the gene ends were 4 bases for V and 10 bases for J; bases not matched to a gene: 8. Germline V gene lookup returns CDR1 GTSNPN and CDR2 SVGIG (reference sequence). CDR3 length: 14 residues. CDR3 bases: TGTGCCTGGACAACGACAGGGGGTCGCTCACCCCTCCACTTT. This sequence encodes CAWTTTGGRSPLHF.

This clone occurred once. The chain combines TRBV30 with TRBJ1-1; no definite D call. This CDR3 is 16 amino acids long. Germline V CDR1 and CDR2: GTSNPN, SVGIG (reference sequence). V shed 0 bases and J shed 3 bases, with 17 bases lying between them. CDR3 amino acids: CAWSVKLGKSDTEAFF. The CDR3 DNA reads TGTGCCTGGAGTGTAAAACTAGGGAAGAGTGACACTGAAGCTTTCTTT.

The rearrangement links TRBV18 to TRBJ2-7, with D possibly being TRBD1 (6 bases). CDR1 and CDR2 (germline): KGHSH, LQKENI. Trimming removed 1 base at V and 6 bases at J, with 10 bases between. The CDR3 has 13 amino acids. CDR3: CASSPQGVGEQYF. In DNA form, the CDR3 reads TGTGCCAGCTCACCACAGGGGGTAGGCGAGCAGTACTTC.

The V call is TRBV24-1, the J call TRBJ2-3, with D possibly being TRBD1 (6 bases). V shed 3 bases and J shed 6 bases, with 12 bases lying between them. In germline, CDR1 is KGHDR, CDR2 SFDVKD. This CDR3 has 14 amino acids. The CDR3 nucleotides read TGTGCCACCAGTGATCCTTCAAGGGGGGATACGCAGTATTTT. Protein sequence: CATSDPSRGDTQYF.

This sequence joins TRBV9 and TRBJ1-2; TRBD1 is a possible D gene (5 bases). Germline-derived CDR1 and CDR2 are SGDLS and YYNGEE. CDR3 length: 14 residues. V gave up 3 bases and J gave up 6 bases, with 15 bases separating them. CDR3 sequence (DNA): TGTGCCAGCAGCGGGACGACAGCGTCGCATGGCTACACCTTC. This translates into CASSGTTASHGYTF.

V is TRBV5-1 and J is TRBJ2-3; 9 bases map to TRBD1. V dropped 0 bases and J dropped 9; count of bases not matched to a gene: 5. Germline assignment: CDR1 SGHRS and CDR2 YFSETQ. The CDR3 runs 14 residues. CDR3 coding DNA: TGCGCCAGCAGCTTGGGCACAGGGGGCGGCACGCAGTATTTT. This codes for CASSLGTGGGTQYF.

The chain uses TRBV6-1 and TRBJ1-2; 9 positions agree with TRBD1. Germline V gene lookup returns CDR1 MNHNS and CDR2 SASEGT. The CDR3 runs 16 residues. Trimming cost V 4 bases and J 5 bases; bases outside gene matches: 11. The CDR3 bases are TGTGCCAGCAGTGCCGCACAGGGACAGGGAGAGTATGGCTACACCTTC. Its translation is CASSAAQGQGEYGYTF.

The chain combines TRBV5-1 with TRBJ2-4, with TRBD1 identical over 7 bases. Germline-derived CDR1 and CDR2 are SGHRS and YFSETQ. J lost 5 bases, V lost 4 bases, and 9 bases had no gene match. This CDR3 is 15 amino acids long. The DNA of the CDR3 is TGCGCCAGCAGCCCAAGAGAAGGGGGCCAAAACATTCAGTACTTC. Its protein is CASSPREGGQNIQYF.

The chain is built from TRBV24-1 and TRBJ1-2; 7 nucleotides align to TRBD1. Trimming cost V 7 bases and J 8 bases; bases outside gene matches: 6. This CDR3 is built from 12 residues. Germline V gene sequence: CDR1 KGHDR, CDR2 SFDVKD. This CDR3 is CATSQTGSGYTF. CDR3 DNA: TGTGCCACCAGCCAGACAGGGAGCGGCTACACCTTC.

The genes are TRBV9 and TRBJ1-1, with TRBD1 identical over 10 bases. Germline CDR1 SGDLS, CDR2 YYNGEE. The CDR3 is made up of 13 amino acids. Trimming removed 2 bases from V and 9 bases from J; junction bases left unmatched: 4. The CDR3: CASSVQTGGKAFF. The CDR3 DNA is TGTGCCAGCAGCGTCCAGACAGGGGGCAAAGCTTTCTTT.

This clone was counted once. The genes are TRBV9 and TRBJ2-3; 13 bases map to TRBD2. Unmatched junction bases numbered 13, after V lost 4 bases and J lost 2 bases. This CDR3 has 19 amino acids. Germline V gene data show CDR1 as SGDLS and CDR2 as YYNGEE. CDR3 nucleotides: TGTGCCAGCAGCCCTCGGACTAGCGGGAGTCGTGGGTCCACAGATACGCAGTATTTT. Translation gives CASSPRTSGSRGSTDTQYF.

The chain links TRBV28 to TRBJ2-2; TRBD1 matches 8 bases. Trimming at V came to 5 bases and at J to 3 bases, leaving 5 bases not matched to a gene. Germline CDR1 MDHEN, CDR2 SYDVKM. The CDR3 runs to 15 residues. The CDR3 DNA reads as TGTGCCAGCAGTACGACAGGGGCCCACACCGGGGAGCTGTTTTTT. Translated: CASSTTGAHTGELFF.

The CDR3, as DNA: TGTGCCAGCTCTAGGGAGACTCAGAGGAATAATTCACCCCTCCACTTT. Its translation: CASSRETQRNNSPLHF. The chain recombines TRBV18 with TRBJ1-6; D gene uncertain. Germline assignment: CDR1 KGHSH and CDR2 LQKENI. This CDR3 comprises 16 residues. Trimming took 6 bases from V and 5 from J, leaving 17 bases between them.

The chain has TRBV19 and TRBJ2-7, with 7 bases lining up with TRBD1. The V gene's germline CDR1 is LNHDA and CDR2 SQIVND (reference sequence). The trim removed 6 bases at V and 3 bases at J, leaving 8 bases unmatched. The CDR3 is made up of 14 amino acids. CDR3 amino acids: CASRLNRGHYEQYF. The CDR3 nucleotides read TGTGCCAGTAGACTAAACAGGGGCCACTACGAGCAGTACTTC.

The rearrangement joins TRBV6-2 or TRBV6-3 to TRBJ2-3; D gene unclear. Germline V gives CDR1 MNHEY, CDR2 SVGEGT. CDR3 length: 11 residues. Trimming removed 6 bases from V and 9 bases from J, with 10 bases in between. CDR3 residues: CASSETLTQYF. The CDR3 DNA reads TGTGCCAGCAGCGAGACTCTCACGCAGTATTTT.

The V gene is TRBV27, the J gene TRBJ2-6; D is perhaps TRBD1 (6 bases). Trimming took off 7 bases at V and 0 bases at J, with 13 bases between the two ends. Germline-derived CDR1 and CDR2 are MNHEY and SMNVEV (reference sequence). This CDR3 comprises 16 residues. In DNA, the CDR3 is TGTGCCAGCAAGGGGGTGGACCTCTCTGGGGCCAACGTCCTGACTTTC. It encodes CASKGVDLSGANVLTF.

This rearrangement joins TRBV28 to TRBJ1-2; D ambiguous. Trimming stripped 6 bases from V and 0 bases from J, with 17 bases between. The V gene's germline CDR1 is MDHEN and CDR2 SYDVKM. The CDR3 consists of 16 residues. The CDR3 DNA reads as TGTGCCAGCAGCATCCTTACGGGGTTAGCTAACTATGGCTACACCTTC. Encoded protein: CASSILTGLANYGYTF.

The CDR3 sequence is CASSLEPAALNTEAFF. The CDR3, as DNA: TGCGCCAGCAGCTTAGAGCCGGCGGCCTTGAACACTGAAGCTTTCTTT. The V and J genes are TRBV5-1 and TRBJ1-1, with D uncertain. This CDR3 spans 16 amino acids. CDR1 and CDR2 from the germline V gene are SGHRS and YFSETQ. The V gene lost 2 bases and the J gene lost 0 bases, with 14 bases spanning the gap. Drawing the rest from reference TRBV5-1 and TRBJ1-1, the complete variable domain is KAGVTQTPRYLIKTRGQQVTLSCSPISGHRSVSWYQQTPGQGLQFLFEYFSETQRNKGNFPGRFSGRQFSNSRSEMNVSTLELGDSALYLCASSLEPAALNTEAFFGQGTRLTVV.

This clone was seen a single time. The genes are TRBV28 and TRBJ2-7; D perhaps matches TRBD1 (6 bases). The CDR3 is made up of 14 amino acids. V was shortened by 5 bases and J by 2 bases, with 13 bases between the two germline ends. Looked up from germline, CDR1 is MDHEN and CDR2 is SYDVKM. The CDR3 loop is CASSVTGFPYEQYF. In DNA, the CDR3 is TGTGCCAGCAGTGTCACAGGGTTCCCCTACGAGCAGTACTTC.

The chain uses TRBV4-1 and TRBJ1-3; 7 nucleotides match TRBD1. Germline-derived CDR1 and CDR2 are MGHRA and YSYEKL. The CDR3 covers 17 residues. With 1 base clipped from V and 0 bases from J, the junction kept 6 bases outside the gene matches. Here the CDR3 DNA reads TGCGCCAGCAGCCAAGGATTAGGGGGCTCCTCTGGAAACACCATATATTTT. Protein product: CASSQGLGGSSGNTIYF.

The CDR3 sequence is CSVALGGEQFF. CDR3 nucleotide sequence: TGCAGCGTGGCCCTGGGGGGTGAGCAGTTCTTC. The chain has TRBV29-1 and TRBJ2-1, with a weak D call TRBD2 (6 bases). The CDR3 is 11 residues long. Germline CDR1 SQVTM, CDR2 ANQGSEA. Trimming stripped 6 bases from V and 9 bases from J, with 12 bases between.